The 14 T cell receptor beta chains presented below share a single source sample, sequenced in a study of technical replicates of blood from a few donors. The assay was immunoSEQ multiplex PCR, and TCRdb's table has in-frame clones only and misses some. This table holds under 15,000 clones, roughly nine tenths found once. Sequences were obtained from PBMCs. Source of these receptors: a human donor in good health.

In its sample, this clone was seen a few times. The V and J genes are TRBV6-5 and TRBJ2-5; a weak D match, TRBD2 (6 bases). V shed 4 bases and J shed 2 bases, with 14 bases lying between them. The germline V gene encodes CDR1 MNHEY and CDR2 SVGAGI. The length of the CDR3 is 15 residues. The CDR3 nucleotides read TGTGCCAGCAGTTCCACCCCGGGGGTACAAGAGACCCAGTACTTC. This sequence encodes CASSSTPGVQETQYF.

This chain links TRBV7-6 with TRBJ2-7, with 13 bases identical to TRBD2. V was pared by 4 bases and J by 5 bases, with 8 bases of the junction left unmatched. CDR1 SGHVS and CDR2 FNYEAQ come from the germline V gene. This CDR3 region has 16 residues. CDR3 bases: TGTGCCAGCAGCTCCTGGACTAGCGGGAGTGGCGACGAGCAGTACTTC. It translates to CASSSWTSGSGDEQYF.

This clone was seen only once. The J gene is TRBJ2-5, the V gene TRBV6-6; 7 bases line up with TRBD2. The CDR3 extends over 14 amino acids. The V gene's germline CDR1 is MNHNY and CDR2 SVGAGI (reference sequence). V lost 6 bases to trimming and J lost 5 bases; unmatched junction nucleotides: 9. In DNA, the CDR3 is TGTGCCAGCAGACAACTCGGGGGGTTGGAGACCCAGTACTTC. Translation gives CASRQLGGLETQYF.

This rearrangement joins TRBV15 to TRBJ2-3; 9 bases are a match to TRBD2. The CDR3 sequence is 15 residues long. With 5 bases clipped from V and 4 bases from J, the junction kept 7 bases outside the gene matches. The germline V gene has CDR1 LNHNV and CDR2 YYDKDF (reference sequence). Here the CDR3 reads CATSWSAGGSDTQYF. The CDR3 nucleotides read TGTGCCACCAGCTGGTCAGCGGGAGGCTCAGATACGCAGTATTTT.

This clone came up a few times. This chain joins TRBV6-1 and TRBJ2-6; a weak D match, TRBD1 (5 bases). Germline V lookup: CDR1 MNHNS, CDR2 SASEGT. Trimming took off 2 bases at V and 3 bases at J, with 8 bases between the two ends. The length of the CDR3 is 15 residues. The CDR3 reads CASSERGDGANVLTF. The CDR3, as DNA: TGTGCCAGCAGTGAAAGGGGTGATGGGGCCAACGTCCTGACTTTC.

This chain links TRBV6-1 with TRBJ2-7; D is unresolved. CDR1 and CDR2 (germline): MNHNS, SASEGT. This CDR3 has 14 residues. Between the trimmed V and J ends, which lost 2 bases and 2 bases, there was a span of 10 bases. The CDR3 loop is CASSENSPAYEQYF. The CDR3 nucleotides read TGTGCCAGCAGTGAAAATTCCCCGGCCTACGAGCAGTACTTC.

In its sample, this clone was seen once. V gene TRBV5-1 combines with J gene TRBJ1-4, with D possibly matching TRBD1 (6 bases). Trimming cost V 4 bases and J 4 bases, with 14 bases left between them. The CDR3 runs 15 residues. Germline CDR1 and CDR2: SGHRS and YFSETQ. The DNA of the CDR3 is TGCGCCAGCAGCACCCGGGGACAAAGTAATGAAAAACTGTTTTTT. Protein: CASSTRGQSNEKLFF.

The chain links TRBV7-8 to TRBJ2-1; 13 bases match TRBD2. The CDR3 totals 15 residues. CDR1 SGHVS and CDR2 FQNEAQ come from the germline V gene. The V and J ends lost 5 bases and 7 bases, in that order; junction bases with no gene match: 5. The CDR3: CASSQRTSGGNEQFF. CDR3 coding DNA: TGTGCCAGCAGCCAACGGACTAGCGGGGGTAATGAGCAGTTCTTC.

This rearrangement joins TRBV7-9 to TRBJ2-3, with D tentatively TRBD2 (6 bases). This CDR3 has 18 residues. V lost 5 bases, J lost 4 bases, and 25 bases lay in between. The germline V gene has CDR1 SEHNR and CDR2 FQNEAQ (reference sequence). CDR3 sequence (DNA): TGTGCCAGCAGCCTACGGGGGACTGCCGGCCTCATGGCAGATACGCAGTATTTT. It yields the protein CASSLRGTAGLMADTQYF.

The chain uses TRBV5-1 and TRBJ2-2; 9 bases are shared with TRBD1. V lost 2 bases, J lost 4 bases, and 3 bases stayed unmatched. CDR3 size: 15 residues. Germline assignment: CDR1 SGHRS and CDR2 YFSETQ. The CDR3 DNA reads as TGCGCCAGCAGCTTTACAGGGGGCACCACCGGGGAGCTGTTTTTT. Its protein is CASSFTGGTTGELFF.

J is TRBJ1-1 and V is TRBV7-8, with a tentative D call TRBD1 (5 bases). CDR1 and CDR2 (germline): SGHVS, FQNEAQ. This CDR3 comprises 15 residues. V gave up 1 base and J gave up 1 base, with 10 bases separating them. CDR3 nucleotide sequence: TGTGCCAGCAGCTTAGTCGGGGGGGGGAACACTGAAGCTTTCTTT. Protein product: CASSLVGGGNTEAFF.

V and J are TRBV28 and TRBJ1-2; TRBD1 matches 11 bases. The germline V gene encodes CDR1 MDHEN and CDR2 SYDVKM. Trimming at V came to 10 bases and at J to 2 bases, leaving 6 bases not matched to a gene. The CDR3 runs 14 residues. CDR3 protein: CATGTGGRNYGYTF. CDR3 DNA: TGTGCCACCGGGACAGGGGGGAGAAACTATGGCTACACCTTC.

The chain uses TRBV4-2 and TRBJ2-1; 10 bases fit TRBD2. Germline assignment: CDR1 LGHNA and CDR2 YNFKEQ. V was clipped by 0 bases and J by 9 bases; unmatched bases: 8. This CDR3 has 16 residues. The CDR3, as DNA: TGTGCCAGCAGCCAAGATGGGTCTAGCGGGAGCAGTGAGCAGTTCTTC. Translation gives CASSQDGSSGSSEQFF.

The sample holds one count of this clone. The genes are TRBV7-3 and TRBJ2-1; 8 positions match TRBD1. CDR3 length: 13 residues. The trim removed 1 base at V and 10 bases at J, leaving 3 bases unmatched. Germline loops: CDR1 SGHTA, CDR2 FQGTGA. CDR3 in amino acids: CASSLNSGGEQFF. The CDR3 region has the DNA TGTGCCAGCAGCTTAAATTCAGGGGGCGAGCAGTTCTTC.